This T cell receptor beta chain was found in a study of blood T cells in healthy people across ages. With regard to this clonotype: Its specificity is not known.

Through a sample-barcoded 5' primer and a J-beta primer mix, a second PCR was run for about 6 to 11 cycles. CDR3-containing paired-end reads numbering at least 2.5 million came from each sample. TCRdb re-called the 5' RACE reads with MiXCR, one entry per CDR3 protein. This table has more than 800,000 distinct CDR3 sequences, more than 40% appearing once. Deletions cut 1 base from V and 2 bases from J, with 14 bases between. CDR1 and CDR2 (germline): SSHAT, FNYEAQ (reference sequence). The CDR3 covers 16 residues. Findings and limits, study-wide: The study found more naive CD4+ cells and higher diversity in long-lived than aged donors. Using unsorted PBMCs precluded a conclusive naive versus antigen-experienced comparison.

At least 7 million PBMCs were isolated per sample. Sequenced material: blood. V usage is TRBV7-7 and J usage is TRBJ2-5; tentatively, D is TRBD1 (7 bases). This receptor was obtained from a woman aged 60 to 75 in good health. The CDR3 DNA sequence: TGTGCCAGCAGCTTAGGCGGGGCAGGGGGACAAGAGACCCAGTACTTC. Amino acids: CASSLGGAGGQETQYF. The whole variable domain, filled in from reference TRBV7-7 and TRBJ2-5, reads GAGVSQSPRYKVTKRGQDVTLRCDPISSHATLYWYQQALGQGPEFLTYFNYEAQPDKSGLPSDRFSAERPEGSISTLTIQRTEQRDSAMYRCASSLGGAGGQETQYFGPGTRLLVL.